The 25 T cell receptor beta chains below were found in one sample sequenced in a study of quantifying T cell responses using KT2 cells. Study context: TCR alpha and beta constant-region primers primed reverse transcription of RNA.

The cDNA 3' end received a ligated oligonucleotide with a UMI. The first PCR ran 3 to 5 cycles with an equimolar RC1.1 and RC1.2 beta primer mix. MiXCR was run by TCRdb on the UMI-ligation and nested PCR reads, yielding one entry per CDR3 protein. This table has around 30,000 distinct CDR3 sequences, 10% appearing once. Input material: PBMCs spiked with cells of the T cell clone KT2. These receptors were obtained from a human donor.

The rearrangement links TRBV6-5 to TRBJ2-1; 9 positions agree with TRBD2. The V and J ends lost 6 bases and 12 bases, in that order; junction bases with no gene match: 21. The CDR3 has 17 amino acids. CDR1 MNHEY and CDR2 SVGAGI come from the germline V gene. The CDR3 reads CASSPTSLAGFLRRQFF. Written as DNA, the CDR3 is TGTGCCAGCAGCCCAACAAGTCTAGCGGGGTTCTTACGGCGGCAGTTCTTC.

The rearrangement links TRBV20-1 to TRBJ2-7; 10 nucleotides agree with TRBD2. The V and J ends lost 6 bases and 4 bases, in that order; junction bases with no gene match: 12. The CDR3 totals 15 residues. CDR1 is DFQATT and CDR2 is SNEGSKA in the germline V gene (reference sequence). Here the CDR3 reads CSASPPLAGVYEQYF. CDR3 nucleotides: TGCAGTGCCTCTCCTCCCCTAGCGGGAGTTTACGAGCAGTACTTC.

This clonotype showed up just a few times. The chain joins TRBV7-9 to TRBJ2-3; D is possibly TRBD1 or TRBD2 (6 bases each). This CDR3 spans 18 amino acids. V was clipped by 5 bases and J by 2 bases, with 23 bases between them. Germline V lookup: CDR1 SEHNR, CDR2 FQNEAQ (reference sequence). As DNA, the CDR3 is TGTGCCAGCAGCCCTCCCCCAGGGGCGGGGAGCGACACAGATACGCAGTATTTT. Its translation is CASSPPPGAGSDTDTQYF.

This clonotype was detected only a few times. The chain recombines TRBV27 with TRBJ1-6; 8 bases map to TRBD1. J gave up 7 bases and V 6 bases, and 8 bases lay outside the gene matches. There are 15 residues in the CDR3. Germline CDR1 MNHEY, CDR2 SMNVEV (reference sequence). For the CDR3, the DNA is TGTGCCAGCAGCTATCGACAGGGGCAGAATTCACCCCTCCACTTT. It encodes CASSYRQGQNSPLHF.

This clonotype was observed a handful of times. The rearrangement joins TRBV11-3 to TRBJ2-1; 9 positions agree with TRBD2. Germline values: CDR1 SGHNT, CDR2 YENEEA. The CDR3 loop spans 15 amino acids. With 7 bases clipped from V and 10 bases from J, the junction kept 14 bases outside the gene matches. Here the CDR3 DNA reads TGTGCCAGCACCCTCTCGTCTAGCGGGAATCAGGAGCAGTTCTTC. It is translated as CASTLSSSGNQEQFF.

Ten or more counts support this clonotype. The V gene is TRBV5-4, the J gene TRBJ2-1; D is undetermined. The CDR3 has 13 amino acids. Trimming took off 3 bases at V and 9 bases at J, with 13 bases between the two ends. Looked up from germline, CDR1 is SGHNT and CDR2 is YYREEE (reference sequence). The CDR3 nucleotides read TGTGCCAGCAGCTCAAAGGTCACGGGTGAGCAGTTCTTC. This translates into CASSSKVTGEQFF.

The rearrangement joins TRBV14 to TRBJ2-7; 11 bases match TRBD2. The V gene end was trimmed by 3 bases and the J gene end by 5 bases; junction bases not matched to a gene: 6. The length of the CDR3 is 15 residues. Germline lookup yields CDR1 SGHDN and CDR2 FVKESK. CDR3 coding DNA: TGTGCCAGCAGCCACGAACCGGGACTAGCGGACGAGCAGTACTTC. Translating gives CASSHEPGLADEQYF.

The CDR3 DNA reads TGTGCCAGCAGCTTAGATCAGGGGGCTAATGAAAAACTGTTTTTT. It codes for CASSLDQGANEKLFF. The genes are TRBV7-2 and TRBJ1-4, with TRBD1 matching 7 bases. The J segment lost 3 bases and the V segment lost 1 base, leaving 2 bases of the junction unmatched. Germline V CDR1 and CDR2: SGHTA, FQGNSA. This CDR3 has 15 amino acids.

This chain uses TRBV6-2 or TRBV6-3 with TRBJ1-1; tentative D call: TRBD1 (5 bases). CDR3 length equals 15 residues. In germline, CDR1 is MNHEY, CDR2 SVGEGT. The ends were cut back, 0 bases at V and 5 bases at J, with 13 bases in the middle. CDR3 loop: CASSYSGRVRTEAFF. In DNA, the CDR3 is TGTGCCAGCAGTTACTCTGGCAGGGTGAGAACTGAAGCTTTCTTT.

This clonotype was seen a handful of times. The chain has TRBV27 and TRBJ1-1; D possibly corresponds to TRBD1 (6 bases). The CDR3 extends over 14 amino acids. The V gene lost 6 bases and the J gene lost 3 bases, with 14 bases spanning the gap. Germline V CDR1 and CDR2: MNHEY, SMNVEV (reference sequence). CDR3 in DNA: TGTGCCAGCAGGATCGGGGGGGCGTACACTGAAGCTTTCTTT. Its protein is CASRIGGAYTEAFF.

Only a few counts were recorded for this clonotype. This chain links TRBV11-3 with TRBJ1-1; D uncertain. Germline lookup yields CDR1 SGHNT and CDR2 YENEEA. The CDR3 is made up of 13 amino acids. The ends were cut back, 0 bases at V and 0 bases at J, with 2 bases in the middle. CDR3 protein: CASSLEMNTEAFF. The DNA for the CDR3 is TGTGCCAGCAGCTTAGAAATGAACACTGAAGCTTTCTTT. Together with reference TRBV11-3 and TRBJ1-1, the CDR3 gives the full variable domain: EAGVVQSPRYKIIEKKQPVAFWCNPISGHNTLYWYLQNLGQGPELLIRYENEEAVDDSQLPKDRFSAERLKGVDSTLKIQPAELGDSAVYLCASSLEMNTEAFFGQGTRLTVV.

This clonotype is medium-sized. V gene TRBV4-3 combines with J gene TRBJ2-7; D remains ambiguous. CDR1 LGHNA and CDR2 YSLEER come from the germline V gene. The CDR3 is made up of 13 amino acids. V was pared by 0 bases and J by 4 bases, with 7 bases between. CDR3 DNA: TGCGCCAGCAGCCAAGATCGCCAGTACGAGCAGTACTTC. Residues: CASSQDRQYEQYF.

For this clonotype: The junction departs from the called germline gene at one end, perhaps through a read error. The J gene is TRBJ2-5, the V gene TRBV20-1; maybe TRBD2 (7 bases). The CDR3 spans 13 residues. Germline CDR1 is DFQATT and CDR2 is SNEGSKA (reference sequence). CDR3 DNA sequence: TGCAGTGCTGCGTCGGGGGGCGCGGAGACCCATTACTTC. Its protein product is CSAASGGAETHYF.

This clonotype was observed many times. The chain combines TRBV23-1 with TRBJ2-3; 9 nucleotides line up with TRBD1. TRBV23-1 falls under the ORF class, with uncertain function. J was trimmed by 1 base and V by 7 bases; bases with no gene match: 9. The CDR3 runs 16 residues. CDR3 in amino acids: CASTSCRDRGTDTQYF. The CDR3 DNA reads TGCGCCAGCACCTCATGCCGGGACAGGGGCACAGATACGCAGTATTTT.

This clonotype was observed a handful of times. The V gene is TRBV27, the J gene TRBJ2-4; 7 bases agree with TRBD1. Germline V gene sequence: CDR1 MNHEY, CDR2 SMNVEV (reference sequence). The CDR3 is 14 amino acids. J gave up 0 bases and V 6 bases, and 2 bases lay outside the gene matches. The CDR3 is CASRTGLAKNIQYF. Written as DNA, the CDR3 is TGTGCCAGCAGGACAGGGTTAGCCAAAAACATTCAGTACTTC.

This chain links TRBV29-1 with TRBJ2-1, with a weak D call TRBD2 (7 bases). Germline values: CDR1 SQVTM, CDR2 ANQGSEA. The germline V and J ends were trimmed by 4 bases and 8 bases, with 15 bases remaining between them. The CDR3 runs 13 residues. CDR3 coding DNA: TGCAGCGTTGGGGCCCGGGGGGCCCATGAGCAGTTCTTC. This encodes CSVGARGAHEQFF.

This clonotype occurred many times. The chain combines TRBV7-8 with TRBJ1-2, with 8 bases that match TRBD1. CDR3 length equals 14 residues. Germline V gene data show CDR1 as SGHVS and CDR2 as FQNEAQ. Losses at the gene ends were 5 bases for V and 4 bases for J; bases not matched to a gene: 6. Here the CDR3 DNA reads TGTGCCAGCAGCCTAAGGGACAGGCTCTATGGCTACACCTTC. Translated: CASSLRDRLYGYTF.

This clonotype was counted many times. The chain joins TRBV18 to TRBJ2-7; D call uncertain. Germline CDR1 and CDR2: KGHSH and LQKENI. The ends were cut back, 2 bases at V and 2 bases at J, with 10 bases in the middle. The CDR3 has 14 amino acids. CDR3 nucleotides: TGTGCCAGCTCACCAGCCGGGTATCCCTACGAGCAGTACTTC. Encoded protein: CASSPAGYPYEQYF.

This chain's CDR3 is CASSPQGRNTEAFF. For the CDR3, the DNA is TGCGCCAGCAGCCCCCAGGGGAGAAACACTGAAGCTTTCTTT. The rearrangement uses TRBV5-1 and TRBJ1-1; a possible D gene is TRBD1 (6 bases). CDR3 length: 14 amino acids. CDR1 and CDR2 from the germline V gene are SGHRS and YFSETQ. V lost 4 bases and J 2 bases, leaving 12 bases between the germline ends. The complete variable domain, with remaining parts taken from reference TRBV5-1 and TRBJ1-1, reads KAGVTQTPRYLIKTRGQQVTLSCSPISGHRSVSWYQQTPGQGLQFLFEYFSETQRNKGNFPGRFSGRQFSNSRSEMNVSTLELGDSALYLCASSPQGRNTEAFFGQGTRLTVV.

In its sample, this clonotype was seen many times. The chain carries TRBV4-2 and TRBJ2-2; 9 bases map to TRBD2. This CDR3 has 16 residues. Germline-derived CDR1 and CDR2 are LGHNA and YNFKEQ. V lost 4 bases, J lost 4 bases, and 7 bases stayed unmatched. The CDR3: CASSRGLAIGTGELFF. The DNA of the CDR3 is TGTGCCAGCAGCCGGGGACTAGCTATCGGCACCGGGGAGCTGTTTTTT.

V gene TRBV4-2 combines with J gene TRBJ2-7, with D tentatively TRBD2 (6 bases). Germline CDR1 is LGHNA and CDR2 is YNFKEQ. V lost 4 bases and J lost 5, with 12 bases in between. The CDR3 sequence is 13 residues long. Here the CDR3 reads CASSPGRGDEQYF. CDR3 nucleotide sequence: TGTGCCAGCAGCCCCGGGAGAGGGGACGAGCAGTACTTC.

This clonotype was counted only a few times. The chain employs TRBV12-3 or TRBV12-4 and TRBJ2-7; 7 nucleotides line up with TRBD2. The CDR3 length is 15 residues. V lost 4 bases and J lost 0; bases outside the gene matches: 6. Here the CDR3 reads CASSSELAFSYEQYF. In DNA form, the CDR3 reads TGTGCCAGCAGTTCAGAACTAGCGTTCTCCTACGAGCAGTACTTC.

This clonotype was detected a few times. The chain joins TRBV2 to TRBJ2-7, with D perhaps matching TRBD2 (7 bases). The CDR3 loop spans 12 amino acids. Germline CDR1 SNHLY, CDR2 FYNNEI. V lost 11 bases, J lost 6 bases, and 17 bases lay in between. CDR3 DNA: TGTGCCGCGAGCGGGACACCCGGCGAGCAGTACTTC. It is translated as CAASGTPGEQYF. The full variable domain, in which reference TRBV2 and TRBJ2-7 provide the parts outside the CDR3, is EPEVTQTPSHQVTQMGQEVILRCVPISNHLYFYWYRQILGQKVEFLVSFYNNEISEKSEIFDDQFSVERPDGSNFTLKIRSTKLEDSAMYFCAASGTPGEQYFGPGTRLTVT.

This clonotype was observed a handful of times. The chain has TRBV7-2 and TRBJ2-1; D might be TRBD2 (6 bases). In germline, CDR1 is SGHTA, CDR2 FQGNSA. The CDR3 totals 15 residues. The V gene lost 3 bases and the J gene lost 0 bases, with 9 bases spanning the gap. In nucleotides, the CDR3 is TGTGCCAGCAGCTTTCCCGGGAGCTCCTACAATGAGCAGTTCTTC. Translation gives CASSFPGSSYNEQFF.

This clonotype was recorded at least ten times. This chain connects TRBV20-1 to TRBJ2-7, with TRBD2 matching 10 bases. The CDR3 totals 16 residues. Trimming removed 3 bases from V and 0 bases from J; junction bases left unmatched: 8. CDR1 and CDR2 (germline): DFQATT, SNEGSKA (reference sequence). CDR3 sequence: CSAREIAGGFSYEQYF. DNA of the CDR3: TGCAGTGCTAGGGAAATAGCGGGAGGTTTCTCCTACGAGCAGTACTTC.